The 18 T cell receptor beta chains in this list originate from one sample, sequenced in a study of identical twins. TCRdb reanalysed the 5' RACE reads using MiXCR and keeps one entry per CDR3 protein. The table lists 1.5 million to 2 million distinct CDR3 sequences, about 31% of them singletons, with over 0.25% in the top ten. Sequenced sample: cord blood. Receptors originate from a newborn girl in good health.

The chain combines TRBV7-2 with TRBJ1-2; D uncertain. Between the trimmed V and J ends, which lost 1 base and 3 bases, there was a span of 9 bases. The CDR3 consists of 14 residues. CDR1 and CDR2 (germline): SGHTA, FQGNSA. CDR3 loop: CASSLDRADYGYTF. The CDR3 DNA sequence: TGTGCCAGCAGCTTAGATCGGGCCGACTATGGCTACACCTTC.

This chain uses TRBV6-1 with TRBJ2-1, with 8 bases that match TRBD2. Germline-derived CDR1 and CDR2 are MNHNS and SASEGT. The CDR3 is 17 residues long. The J segment lost 9 bases and the V segment lost 2 bases, leaving 15 bases of the junction unmatched. The CDR3 DNA reads TGTGCCAGCAGTGAACCCGCACTGTTGCGACTAGCGTGTGAGCAGTTCTTC. It specifies CASSEPALLRLACEQFF.

The chain has TRBV30 and TRBJ1-5, with a possible D match to TRBD1 (5 bases). Trimming pared 1 base from V and 2 bases from J, leaving 6 bases between. This CDR3 contains 13 residues. Germline CDR1 and CDR2: GTSNPN and SVGIG (reference sequence). The CDR3 here is CAWSETGNQPQHF. CDR3 DNA: TGTGCCTGGAGTGAGACAGGCAATCAGCCCCAGCATTTT.

This clonotype was detected many times. The gene calls are TRBV7-2 and TRBJ2-1; 10 bases line up with TRBD2. Trimming at V came to 0 bases and at J to 4 bases, leaving 3 bases not matched to a gene. The germline V gene has CDR1 SGHTA and CDR2 FQGNSA. The CDR3 consists of 16 residues. CDR3 bases: TGTGCCAGCAGCTTAGCGCAGGGACTAGCGTACAATGAGCAGTTCTTC. Residues: CASSLAQGLAYNEQFF.

The chain couples TRBV5-1 to TRBJ2-7; the D is unclear. The V end was cut by 3 bases, the J end by 0 bases, with 10 bases between. CDR1 and CDR2 from the germline V gene are SGHRS and YFSETQ. The CDR3 covers 14 residues. The CDR3 DNA reads TGCGCCAGCAGCTGGGCAAGTAGCTCCTACGAGCAGTACTTC. It specifies CASSWASSSYEQYF.

The sample holds a few counts of this clonotype. This chain connects TRBV5-1 to TRBJ2-3; D not certain. The V gene lost 4 bases and the J gene lost 0 bases, with 9 bases spanning the gap. The CDR3 is 14 amino acids. Germline V lookup: CDR1 SGHRS, CDR2 YFSETQ. For the CDR3, the DNA is TGCGCCAGCAGCACCGCGGATAGCACAGATACGCAGTATTTT. This encodes CASSTADSTDTQYF.

This clonotype was picked up a small number of times. The V and J genes are TRBV7-2 and TRBJ1-2; 8 bases are shared with TRBD1. The CDR3 covers 14 residues. The ends lost 3 bases at V and 8 bases at J; junction bases unmatched: 8. Germline values: CDR1 SGHTA, CDR2 FQGNSA. In DNA form, the CDR3 reads TGTGCCAGCAGCTTGGCAACAGGGGGAGGGGGCTACACCTTC. Translation: CASSLATGGGGYTF.

This chain connects TRBV29-1 to TRBJ1-3, with unresolved D. Trimming removed 2 bases at V and 3 bases at J, with 8 bases between. The CDR3 loop spans 13 amino acids. Germline-derived CDR1 and CDR2 are SQVTM and ANQGSEA. The CDR3 DNA is TGCAGCGTTGAATATGGGGTTGGAAACACCATATATTTT. Amino acid sequence: CSVEYGVGNTIYF.

The chain recombines TRBV20-1 with TRBJ1-5, with 7 bases lining up with TRBD1. The germline V gene encodes CDR1 DFQATT and CDR2 SNEGSKA (reference sequence). This CDR3 spans 16 amino acids. Germline trimming cut 3 bases from V and 0 bases from J; bases unmatched to any gene: 8. CDR3 nucleotides: TGCAGTGCTAGTACGCAGGGGGTTTATAGCAATCAGCCCCAGCATTTT. Residues: CSASTQGVYSNQPQHF.

This sequence joins TRBV4-1 and TRBJ2-3; D possibly corresponds to TRBD2 (6 bases). The V gene lost 0 bases and the J gene lost 3 bases, with 13 bases spanning the gap. Germline V lookup: CDR1 MGHRA, CDR2 YSYEKL. This CDR3 comprises 16 residues. For the CDR3, the DNA is TGCGCCAGCAGCCAAGATGATGCGGGATGGACAGATACGCAGTATTTT. Protein: CASSQDDAGWTDTQYF.

This chain links TRBV6-5 with TRBJ1-1, with a weak D call TRBD1 (5 bases). The CDR3 spans 18 residues. Germline CDR1 reads MNHEY; CDR2 reads SVGAGI. The V end was cut by 2 bases, the J end by 0 bases, with 19 bases between. The DNA of the CDR3 is TGTGCCAGCAGTTACCCGACAGATCCCTCCCCAATGAACACTGAAGCTTTCTTT. It yields the protein CASSYPTDPSPMNTEAFF.

This clonotype was counted between two and nine times. The chain couples TRBV5-6 to TRBJ2-5; D gene ambiguous. CDR1 SGHDT and CDR2 YYEEEE come from the germline V gene. The V end was cut by 0 bases, the J end by 6 bases, with 9 bases between. The CDR3 has 13 amino acids. The CDR3 here is CASSLGLEKTQYF. Here the CDR3 DNA reads TGTGCCAGCAGCTTGGGGCTAGAGAAGACCCAGTACTTC. The entire variable domain, with the rest obtained from reference TRBV5-6 and TRBJ2-5, is as follows: DAGVTQSPTHLIKTRGQQVTLRCSPKSGHDTVSWYQQALGQGPQFIFQYYEEEERQRGNFPDRFSGHQFPNYSSELNVNALLLGDSALYLCASSLGLEKTQYFGPGTRLLVL.

The J gene is TRBJ2-1, the V gene TRBV5-6, with 11 positions matching TRBD2. CDR3 length: 16 amino acids. CDR1 SGHDT and CDR2 YYEEEE come from the germline V gene. The V and J ends lost 5 bases and 8 bases, in that order; junction bases with no gene match: 12. The CDR3 here is CASRFRTSGSFHEQFF. CDR3 DNA sequence: TGTGCCAGCAGGTTCAGGACTAGCGGGTCTTTCCATGAGCAGTTCTTC.

This clonotype was counted only a few times. The rearrangement uses TRBV7-9 and TRBJ1-4, with no clear D. Trimming removed 4 bases from V and 2 bases from J, with 17 bases in between. The CDR3 loop spans 17 amino acids. The germline CDR1 and CDR2 sequences are SEHNR and FQNEAQ (reference sequence). The CDR3 loop is CASSSRDIPSTNEKLFF. The CDR3 DNA is TGTGCCAGCAGCTCCCGGGATATCCCAAGCACTAATGAAAAACTGTTTTTT. Full variable domain (rest looked up from reference TRBV7-9 and TRBJ1-4): DTGVSQNPRHKITKRGQNVTFRCDPISEHNRLYWYRQTLGQGPEFLTYFQNEAQLEKSRLLSDRFSAERPKGSFSTLEIQRTEQGDSAMYLCASSSRDIPSTNEKLFFGSGTQLSVL.

This clonotype occurred many times. CDR3 sequence: CSVEDLETSYNEQFF. CDR3 bases: TGCAGCGTTGAAGATCTGGAGACTTCCTACAATGAGCAGTTCTTC. V gene TRBV29-1 combines with J gene TRBJ2-1; D remains unclear. V lost 0 bases and J lost 1, with 10 bases in between. The CDR3 has 15 residues. Germline values: CDR1 SQVTM, CDR2 ANQGSEA.

DNA of the CDR3: TGCAGTGCTGGAACTACCTATTCCCTTAATTCACCCCTCCACTTT. Its protein is CSAGTTYSLNSPLHF. This sequence joins TRBV20-1 and TRBJ1-6; D gene uncertain. V lost 5 bases to trimming and J lost 6 bases, with 17 bases between them. Per germline, CDR1 DFQATT and CDR2 SNEGSKA (reference sequence). The length of the CDR3 is 15 residues.

This clonotype appeared a few times. The CDR3 DNA is TGTGCCAGCAGTCCCAGGGAGACCACAGATACGCAGTATTTT. This gives the protein CASSPRETTDTQYF. The V gene is TRBV28, the J gene TRBJ2-3; D may match TRBD1 or TRBD2 (5 bases each). CDR3 length: 14 residues. Germline CDR1 MDHEN, CDR2 SYDVKM. The V and J ends lost 5 bases and 2 bases respectively, with 11 bases between them. The full variable domain, in which reference TRBV28 and TRBJ2-3 provide the parts outside the CDR3, is DVKVTQSSRYLVKRTGEKVFLECVQDMDHENMFWYRQDPGLGLRLIYFSYDVKMKEKGDIPEGYSVSREKKERFSLILESASTNQTSMYLCASSPRETTDTQYFGPGTRLTVL.

J is TRBJ1-2 and V is TRBV4-1, with D possibly TRBD1 on 6 matching bases. V was pared by 4 bases and J by 8 bases, with 14 bases between. Germline assignment: CDR1 MGHRA and CDR2 YSYEKL. The CDR3 is 13 residues long. The CDR3 spells CASSRTGYAGYTF. For the CDR3, the DNA is TGCGCCAGCAGCCGCACAGGGTACGCGGGCTACACCTTC.